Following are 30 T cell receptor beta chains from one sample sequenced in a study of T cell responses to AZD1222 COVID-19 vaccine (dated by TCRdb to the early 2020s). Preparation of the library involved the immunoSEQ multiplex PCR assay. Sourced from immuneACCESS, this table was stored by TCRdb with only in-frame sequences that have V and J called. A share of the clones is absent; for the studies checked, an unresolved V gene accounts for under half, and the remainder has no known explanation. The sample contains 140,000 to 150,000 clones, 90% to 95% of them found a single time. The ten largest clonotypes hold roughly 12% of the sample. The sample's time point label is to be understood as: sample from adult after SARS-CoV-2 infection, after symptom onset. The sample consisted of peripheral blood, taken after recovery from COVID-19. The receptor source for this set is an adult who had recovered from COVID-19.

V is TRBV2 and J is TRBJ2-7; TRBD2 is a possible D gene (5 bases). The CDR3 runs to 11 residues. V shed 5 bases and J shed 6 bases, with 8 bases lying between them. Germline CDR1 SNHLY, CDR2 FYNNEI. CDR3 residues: CASSREAEQYF. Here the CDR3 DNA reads TGTGCCAGCAGTCGGGAAGCCGAGCAGTACTTC.

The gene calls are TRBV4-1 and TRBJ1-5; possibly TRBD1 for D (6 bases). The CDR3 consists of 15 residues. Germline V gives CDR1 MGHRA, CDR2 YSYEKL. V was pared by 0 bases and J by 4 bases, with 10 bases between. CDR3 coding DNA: TGCGCCAGCAGCCAAGACAGGGGCAGGAATCAGCCCCAGCATTTT. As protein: CASSQDRGRNQPQHF.

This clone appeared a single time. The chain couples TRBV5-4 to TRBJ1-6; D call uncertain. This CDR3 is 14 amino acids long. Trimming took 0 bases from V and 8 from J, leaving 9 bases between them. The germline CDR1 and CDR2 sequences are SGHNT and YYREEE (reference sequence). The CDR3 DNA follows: TGTGCCAGCAGCTTGGATCTTGGGGATTCACCCCTCCACTTT. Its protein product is CASSLDLGDSPLHF.

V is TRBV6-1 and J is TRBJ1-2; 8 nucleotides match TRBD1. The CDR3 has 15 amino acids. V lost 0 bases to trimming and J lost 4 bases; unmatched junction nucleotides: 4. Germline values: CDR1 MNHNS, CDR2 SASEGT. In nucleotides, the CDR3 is TGTGCCAGCAGTGAAGCATGGCAGGGGGCCTATGGCTACACCTTC. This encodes CASSEAWQGAYGYTF.

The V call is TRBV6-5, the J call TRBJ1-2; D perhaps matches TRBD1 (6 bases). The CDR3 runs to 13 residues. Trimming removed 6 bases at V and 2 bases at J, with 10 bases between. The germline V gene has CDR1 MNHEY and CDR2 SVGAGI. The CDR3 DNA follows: TGTGCCAGCAGACTACAGGGCAACTATGGCTACACCTTC. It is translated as CASRLQGNYGYTF.

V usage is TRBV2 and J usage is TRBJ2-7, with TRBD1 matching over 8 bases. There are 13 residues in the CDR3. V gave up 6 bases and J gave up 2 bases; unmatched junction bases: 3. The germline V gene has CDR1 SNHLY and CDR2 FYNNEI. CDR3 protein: CASRAGGTYEQYF. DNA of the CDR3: TGTGCCAGCAGAGCAGGGGGCACCTACGAGCAGTACTTC.

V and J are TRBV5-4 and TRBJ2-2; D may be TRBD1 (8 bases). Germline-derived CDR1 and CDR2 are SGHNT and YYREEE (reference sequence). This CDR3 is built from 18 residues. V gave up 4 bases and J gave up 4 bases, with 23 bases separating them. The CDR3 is CASSLGRQGRGVTGELFF. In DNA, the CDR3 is TGTGCCAGCAGCCTAGGGCGACAGGGGAGGGGGGTCACCGGGGAGCTGTTTTTT.

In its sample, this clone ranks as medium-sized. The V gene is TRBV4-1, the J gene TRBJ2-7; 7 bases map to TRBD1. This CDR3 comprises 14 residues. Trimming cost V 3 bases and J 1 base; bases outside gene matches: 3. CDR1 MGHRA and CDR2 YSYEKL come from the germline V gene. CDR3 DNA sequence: TGCGCCAGCAGCCAGGCAGGGGGATCCTACGAGCAGTACTTC. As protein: CASSQAGGSYEQYF.

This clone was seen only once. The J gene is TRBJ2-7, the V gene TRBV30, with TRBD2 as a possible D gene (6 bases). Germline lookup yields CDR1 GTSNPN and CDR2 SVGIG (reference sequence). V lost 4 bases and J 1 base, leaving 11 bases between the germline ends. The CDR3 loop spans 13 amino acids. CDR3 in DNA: TGTGCCTGGAATCGGGGGATTTCCTACGAGCAGTACTTC. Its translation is CAWNRGISYEQYF.

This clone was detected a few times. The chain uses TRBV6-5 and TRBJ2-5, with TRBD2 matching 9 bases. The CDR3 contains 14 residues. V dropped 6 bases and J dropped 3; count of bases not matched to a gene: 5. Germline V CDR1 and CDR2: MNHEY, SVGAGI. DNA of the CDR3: TGTGCCAGCAGCTTAGTAGCGGGAGAAGAGACCCAGTACTTC. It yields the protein CASSLVAGEETQYF.

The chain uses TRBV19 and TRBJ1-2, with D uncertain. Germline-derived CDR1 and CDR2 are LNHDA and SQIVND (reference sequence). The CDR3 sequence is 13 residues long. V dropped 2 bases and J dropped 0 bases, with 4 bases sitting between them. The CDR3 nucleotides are TGTGCCAGTAGTATATCAGCTAACTATGGCTACACCTTC. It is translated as CASSISANYGYTF.

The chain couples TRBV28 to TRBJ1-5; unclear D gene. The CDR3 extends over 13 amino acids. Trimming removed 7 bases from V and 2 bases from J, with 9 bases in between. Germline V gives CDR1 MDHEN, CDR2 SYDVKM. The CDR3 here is CASTLEGNQPQHF. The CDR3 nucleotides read TGTGCCAGCACCCTCGAGGGCAATCAGCCCCAGCATTTT.

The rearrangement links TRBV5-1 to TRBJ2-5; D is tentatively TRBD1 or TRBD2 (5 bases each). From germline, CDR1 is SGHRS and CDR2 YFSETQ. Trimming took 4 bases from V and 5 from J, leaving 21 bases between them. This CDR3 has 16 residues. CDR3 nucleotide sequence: TGCGCCAGCAGCAATTACGGGGACCATAACGCGGAGACCCAGTACTTC. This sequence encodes CASSNYGDHNAETQYF.

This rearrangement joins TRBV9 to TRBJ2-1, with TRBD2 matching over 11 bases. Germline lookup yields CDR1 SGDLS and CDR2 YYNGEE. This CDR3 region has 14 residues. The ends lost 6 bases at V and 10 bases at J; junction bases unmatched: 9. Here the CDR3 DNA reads TGTGCCAGCACTAAGGGACTAGCGGAACGGGAGCAGTTCTTC. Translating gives CASTKGLAEREQFF.

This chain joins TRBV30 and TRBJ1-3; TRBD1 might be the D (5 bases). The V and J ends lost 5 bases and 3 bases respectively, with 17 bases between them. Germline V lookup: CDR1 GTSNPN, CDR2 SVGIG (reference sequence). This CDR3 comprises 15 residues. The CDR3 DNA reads TGTGCCTGGGTTGTAGGGGCAGGATTTGGAAACACCATATATTTT. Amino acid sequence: CAWVVGAGFGNTIYF.

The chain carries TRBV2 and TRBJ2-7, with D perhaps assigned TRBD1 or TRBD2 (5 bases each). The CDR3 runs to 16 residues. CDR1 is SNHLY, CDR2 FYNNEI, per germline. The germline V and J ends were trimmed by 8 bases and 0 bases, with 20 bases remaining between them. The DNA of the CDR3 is TGTGCCAGCCTGCGAACCGGGACCCAAAGCTCCTACGAGCAGTACTTC. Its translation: CASLRTGTQSSYEQYF.

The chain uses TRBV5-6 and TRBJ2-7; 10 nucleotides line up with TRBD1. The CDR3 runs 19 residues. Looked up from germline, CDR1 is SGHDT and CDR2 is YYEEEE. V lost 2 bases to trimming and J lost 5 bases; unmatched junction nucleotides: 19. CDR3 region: CASSLLTGGLGEVIHEQYF. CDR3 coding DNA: TGTGCCAGCAGCTTATTGACAGGGGGCCTCGGTGAGGTGATCCACGAGCAGTACTTC.

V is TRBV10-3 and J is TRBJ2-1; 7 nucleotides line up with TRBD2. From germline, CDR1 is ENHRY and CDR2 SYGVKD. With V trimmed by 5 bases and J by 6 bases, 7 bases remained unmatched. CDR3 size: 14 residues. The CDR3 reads CAISSRSGVNEQFF. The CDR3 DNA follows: TGTGCCATCAGTTCTCGAAGCGGGGTCAATGAGCAGTTCTTC.

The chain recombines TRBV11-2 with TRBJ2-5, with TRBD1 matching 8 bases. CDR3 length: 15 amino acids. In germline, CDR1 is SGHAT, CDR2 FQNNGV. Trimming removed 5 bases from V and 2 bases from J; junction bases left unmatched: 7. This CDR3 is CASSRDRGLQETQYF. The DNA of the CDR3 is TGTGCCAGCAGCCGTGACAGGGGATTACAAGAGACCCAGTACTTC.

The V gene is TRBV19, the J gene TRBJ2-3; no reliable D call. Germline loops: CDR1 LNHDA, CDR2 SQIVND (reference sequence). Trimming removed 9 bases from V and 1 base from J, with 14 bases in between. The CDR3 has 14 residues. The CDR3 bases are TGTGCCAGCACCGACTCGACTGGCACAGATACGCAGTATTTT. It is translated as CASTDSTGTDTQYF.

This chain's CDR3 is CASSSSTSGSAEQFF. CDR3 DNA sequence: TGTGCCAGCAGCTCCTCAACTAGCGGGTCCGCTGAGCAGTTCTTC. The J gene is TRBJ2-1, the V gene TRBV7-9, with TRBD2 matching over 9 bases. The V gene end was trimmed by 4 bases and the J gene end by 9 bases; junction bases not matched to a gene: 10. The CDR3 has 15 amino acids. CDR1 and CDR2 from the germline V gene are SEHNR and FQNEAQ (reference sequence).

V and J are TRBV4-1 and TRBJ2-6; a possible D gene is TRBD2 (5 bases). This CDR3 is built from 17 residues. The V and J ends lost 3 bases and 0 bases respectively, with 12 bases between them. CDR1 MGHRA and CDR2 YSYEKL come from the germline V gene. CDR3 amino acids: CASSHSRGSSGANVLTF. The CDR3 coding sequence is TGCGCCAGCAGCCATTCCCGGGGAAGCTCTGGGGCCAACGTCCTGACTTTC.

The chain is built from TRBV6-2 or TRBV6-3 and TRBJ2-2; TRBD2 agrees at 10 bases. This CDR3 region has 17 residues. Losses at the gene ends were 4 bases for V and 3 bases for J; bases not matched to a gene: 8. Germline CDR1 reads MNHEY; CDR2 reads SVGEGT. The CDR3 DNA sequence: TGTGCCAGCAGTTCCCCGGGGCTAGCGGGAGACACCGGGGAGCTGTTTTTT. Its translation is CASSSPGLAGDTGELFF.

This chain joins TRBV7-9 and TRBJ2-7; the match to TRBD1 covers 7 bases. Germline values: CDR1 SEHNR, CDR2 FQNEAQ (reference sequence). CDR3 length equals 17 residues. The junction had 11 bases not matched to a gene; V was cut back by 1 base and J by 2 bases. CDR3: CASSLGQPTQGAYEQYF. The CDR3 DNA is TGTGCCAGCAGCTTAGGCCAACCTACTCAGGGGGCCTACGAGCAGTACTTC.

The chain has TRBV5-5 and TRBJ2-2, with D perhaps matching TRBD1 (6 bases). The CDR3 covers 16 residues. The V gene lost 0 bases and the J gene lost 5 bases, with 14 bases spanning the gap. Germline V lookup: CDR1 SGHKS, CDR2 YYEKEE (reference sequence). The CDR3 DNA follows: TGTGCCAGCAGCTTGGCCAAGCGACAGGAGACCGGGGAGCTGTTTTTT. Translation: CASSLAKRQETGELFF.

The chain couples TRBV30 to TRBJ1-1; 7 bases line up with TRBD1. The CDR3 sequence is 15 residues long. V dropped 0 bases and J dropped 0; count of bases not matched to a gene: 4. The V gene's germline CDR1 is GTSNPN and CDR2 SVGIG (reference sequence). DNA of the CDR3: TGTGCCTGGAGTGTAGGGGGCCCCTTGAACACTGAAGCTTTCTTT. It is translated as CAWSVGGPLNTEAFF.

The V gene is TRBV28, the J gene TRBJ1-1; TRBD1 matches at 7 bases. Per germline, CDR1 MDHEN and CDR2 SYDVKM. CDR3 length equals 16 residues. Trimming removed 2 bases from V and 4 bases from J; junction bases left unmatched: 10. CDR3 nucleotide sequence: TGTGCCAGCAGTTTAGACCCGACAGGGTGGGGCACTGAAGCTTTCTTT. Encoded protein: CASSLDPTGWGTEAFF.

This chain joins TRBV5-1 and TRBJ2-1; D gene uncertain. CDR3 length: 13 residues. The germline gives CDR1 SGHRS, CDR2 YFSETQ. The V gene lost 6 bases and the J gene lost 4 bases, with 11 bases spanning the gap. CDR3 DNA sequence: TGCGCCAGCACTTCGGCACAGTACAATGAGCAGTTCTTC. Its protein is CASTSAQYNEQFF.

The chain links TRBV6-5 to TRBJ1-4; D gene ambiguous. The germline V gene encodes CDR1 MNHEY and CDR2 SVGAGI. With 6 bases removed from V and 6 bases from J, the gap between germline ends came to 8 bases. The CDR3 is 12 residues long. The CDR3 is CASSRKDEKLFF. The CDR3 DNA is TGTGCCAGCAGCAGAAAGGATGAAAAACTGTTTTTT.

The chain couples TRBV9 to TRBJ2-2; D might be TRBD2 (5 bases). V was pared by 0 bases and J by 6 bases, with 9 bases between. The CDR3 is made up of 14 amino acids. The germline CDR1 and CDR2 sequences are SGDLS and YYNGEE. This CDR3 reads CASSVVEGPGELFF. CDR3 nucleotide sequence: TGTGCCAGCAGCGTAGTTGAGGGTCCCGGGGAGCTGTTTTTT.